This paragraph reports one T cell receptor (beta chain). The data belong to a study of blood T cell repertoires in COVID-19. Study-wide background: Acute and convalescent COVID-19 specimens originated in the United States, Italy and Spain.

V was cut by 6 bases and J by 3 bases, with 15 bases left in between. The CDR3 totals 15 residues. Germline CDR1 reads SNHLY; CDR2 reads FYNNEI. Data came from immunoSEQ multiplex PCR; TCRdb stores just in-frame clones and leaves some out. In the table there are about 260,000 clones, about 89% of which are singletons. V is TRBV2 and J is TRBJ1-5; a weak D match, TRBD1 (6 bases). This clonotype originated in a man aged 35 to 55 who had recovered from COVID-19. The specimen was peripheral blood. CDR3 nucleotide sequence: TGTGCCAGCAGCGAGGGGGGGGTGATCAATCAGCCCCAGCATTTT. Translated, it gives CASSEGGVINQPQHF.